A single sample is the source of the 16 T cell receptor beta chains below, sequenced in a study of CD8 T cells in Susac syndrome. Random-hexamer reverse transcription was applied to roughly 0.5 to 1 ug RNA. A single record per CDR3 protein comes from TCRdb applying MiXCR to the immunoSEQ multiplex PCR reads. The table records roughly 150,000 distinct CDR3 sequences, 94% of them present only once. The sequencing sample was made of CD4+ T cells from PBMCs. The receptors derive from a human donor with multiple sclerosis.

The CDR3 is CASGLERARNTEAFF. The DNA for the CDR3 is TGTGCTAGTGGTTTGGAAAGGGCGAGGAACACTGAAGCTTTCTTT. The V gene is TRBV12-5, the J gene TRBJ1-1; no definite D call. V was clipped by 1 base and J by 1 base, with 10 bases between them. Looked up from germline, CDR1 is LGHNT and CDR2 is FRNRAP. The CDR3 runs to 15 residues.

This chain uses TRBV20-1 with TRBJ2-5, with D unresolved. V dropped 0 bases and J dropped 3 bases, with 11 bases sitting between them. Germline V gene lookup returns CDR1 DFQATT and CDR2 SNEGSKA (reference sequence). This CDR3 has 14 amino acids. Here the CDR3 DNA reads TGCAGTGCTAGAGAAGGCCCCTTGGAAGAGACCCAGTACTTC. Its protein product is CSAREGPLEETQYF.

The chain is built from TRBV18 and TRBJ1-5; D remains unclear. The CDR3 runs 15 residues. The germline V gene encodes CDR1 KGHSH and CDR2 LQKENI. The V end was cut by 3 bases, the J end by 1 base, with 10 bases between. CDR3 sequence: CASSPVAGSNQPQHF. The CDR3 DNA sequence: TGTGCCAGCTCACCGGTCGCAGGAAGCAATCAGCCCCAGCATTTT.

The chain recombines TRBV2 with TRBJ2-1, with 10 nucleotides matching TRBD2. The germline V gene has CDR1 SNHLY and CDR2 FYNNEI. With 6 bases clipped from V and 6 bases from J, the junction kept 8 bases outside the gene matches. This CDR3 region has 15 residues. CDR3 region: CASSRAGGYSNEQFF. As DNA, the CDR3 is TGTGCCAGCAGCAGAGCGGGAGGGTATAGCAATGAGCAGTTCTTC.

The CDR3 bases are TGTGCCAGCAGCCAAGGGTCACAGGGGGCCACTGAAGCTTTCTTT. This codes for CASSQGSQGATEAFF. The rearrangement uses TRBV3-1 and TRBJ1-1; 9 bases fit TRBD1. Germline V gene sequence: CDR1 LGHDT, CDR2 YNNKEL (reference sequence). V lost 1 base and J lost 4; bases outside the gene matches: 4. This CDR3 is 15 amino acids long.

This clonotype was detected only a few times. This rearrangement joins TRBV4-2 to TRBJ2-7, with D maybe TRBD2 (5 bases). V was trimmed by 6 bases and J by 4 bases, leaving 13 bases between them. The germline V gene encodes CDR1 LGHNA and CDR2 YNFKEQ. This CDR3 has 13 residues. The CDR3 region is CASSPRAAYEQYF. The CDR3 DNA sequence: TGTGCCAGCAGTCCTCGAGCGGCTTACGAGCAGTACTTC.

The CDR3: CSARGRPGTGELFF. As DNA, the CDR3 is TGCAGTGCTAGAGGCCGGCCCGGCACCGGGGAGCTGTTTTTT. This chain joins TRBV20-1 and TRBJ2-2; D call uncertain. The germline gives CDR1 DFQATT, CDR2 SNEGSKA (reference sequence). The germline V and J ends were trimmed by 1 base and 4 bases, with 10 bases remaining between them. The CDR3 has 14 residues.

V and J are TRBV7-9 and TRBJ2-5, with 9 bases that match TRBD1. J lost 2 bases, V lost 6 bases, and 10 bases had no gene match. CDR1 is SEHNR and CDR2 is FQNEAQ in the germline V gene (reference sequence). This CDR3 has 16 residues. The CDR3 DNA sequence: TGTGCCAGCAGACCTCCGGGACAGGGTCCGCAAGAGACCCAGTACTTC. Encoded protein: CASRPPGQGPQETQYF.

The chain employs TRBV11-2 and TRBJ1-1; D is perhaps TRBD1 (6 bases). The CDR3 is made up of 15 amino acids. Trimming took off 4 bases at V and 0 bases at J, with 12 bases between the two ends. From germline, CDR1 is SGHAT and CDR2 FQNNGV. The CDR3 here is CASSSRTAMNTEAFF. As DNA, the CDR3 is TGTGCCAGCAGCTCTCGGACAGCCATGAACACTGAAGCTTTCTTT.

This clonotype is a singleton in its sample. V usage is TRBV18 and J usage is TRBJ1-1; no reliable D call. The germline V gene has CDR1 KGHSH and CDR2 LQKENI. With 2 bases removed from V and 3 bases from J, the gap between germline ends came to 4 bases. The CDR3 contains 12 residues. The CDR3 sequence is CASSPSDTEAFF. CDR3 DNA sequence: TGTGCCAGCTCACCATCGGACACTGAAGCTTTCTTT.

The CDR3 DNA is TGTGCCAGCAGCCAAGACGGATTGAACACTGAAGCTTTCTTT. Protein: CASSQDGLNTEAFF. The chain carries TRBV3-1 and TRBJ1-1, with D uncertain. This CDR3 spans 14 amino acids. Germline CDR1 is LGHDT and CDR2 is YNNKEL (reference sequence). V was clipped by 0 bases and J by 0 bases, with 5 bases between them.

The J gene is TRBJ1-1, the V gene TRBV7-9; D remains unclear. The CDR3 has 13 amino acids. From germline, CDR1 is SEHNR and CDR2 FQNEAQ (reference sequence). V lost 0 bases, J lost 11 bases, and 13 bases lay in between. CDR3 amino acids: CASSLAVAPYAFF. CDR3 bases: TGTGCCAGCAGCTTAGCGGTGGCACCGTATGCTTTCTTT.

This rearrangement joins TRBV7-9 to TRBJ2-5; perhaps TRBD1 as D (7 bases). CDR1 SEHNR and CDR2 FQNEAQ come from the germline V gene (reference sequence). Trimming took off 5 bases at V and 5 bases at J, with 15 bases between the two ends. This CDR3 is built from 14 residues. The CDR3: CASSTPGGRETQYF. CDR3 DNA: TGTGCCAGCAGCACTCCAGGGGGGAGGGAGACCCAGTACTTC.

The rearrangement links TRBV27 to TRBJ2-7; 8 bases line up with TRBD1. This CDR3 has 15 amino acids. Per germline, CDR1 MNHEY and CDR2 SMNVEV (reference sequence). The junction had 9 bases not matched to a gene; V was cut back by 6 bases and J by 2 bases. The CDR3 sequence: CASRQGAGLTYEQYF. DNA for the CDR3: TGTGCCAGCAGGCAGGGGGCGGGACTCACCTACGAGCAGTACTTC.

This chain links TRBV27 with TRBJ2-6; D ambiguous. The CDR3 has 17 amino acids. Trimming took 5 bases from V and 0 from J, leaving 14 bases between them. The germline CDR1 and CDR2 sequences are MNHEY and SMNVEV (reference sequence). DNA for the CDR3: TGTGCCAGCAGTCCCCTCCTTATTAACTCTGGGGCCAACGTCCTGACTTTC. As protein: CASSPLLINSGANVLTF.

This chain connects TRBV27 to TRBJ2-5, with D possibly matching TRBD2 (6 bases). Germline assignment: CDR1 MNHEY and CDR2 SMNVEV (reference sequence). CDR3 length: 13 amino acids. The ends were cut back, 1 base at V and 3 bases at J, with 6 bases in the middle. For the CDR3, the DNA is TGTGCCAGCAGTTTATGGGGGGAAGAGACCCAGTACTTC. Translated: CASSLWGEETQYF.